The rows below give T cell receptor beta chains drawn from one sample of a study of OX40 agonist ivuxolimab in advanced cancers. Here immunoSEQ multiplex PCR was the method, and the copy in TCRdb shows in-frame clones only, minus some. The table has approximately 50,000 clones, roughly 90% seen once; the top ten hold 0.85% to 1.1%. Source: CD4+ or CD8+ T cells sorted from blood, taken in a trial of the OX40 agonist ivuxolimab. These receptors came from an adult with an advanced solid tumor such as melanoma, head and neck, liver or kidney cancer. Each CDR3 is given with its conserved first and last residue. A D gene is named only where the DNA matches it firmly. For some rows the clone size is stated as once, few or many, or as a class when expanded; others skip it.

TRBD1,TRBJ2-7,NA,TRBV29-1,TGCAGCGCAAACCCGACAGGGGGCGACGAGCAGTACTTC,CSANPTGGDEQYF
NA,TRBJ2-2,NA,TRBV18,TGTGCCAGCTCACCATCCCAGAACACCGGGGAGCTGTTTTTT,CASSPSQNTGELFF
TRBD2,TRBJ2-5,NA,TRBV4-2,TGTGCCAGCAGTTGGACTAGCGGGAGAGAGACCCAGTACTTC,CASSWTSGRETQYF
NA,TRBJ1-2,NA,TRBV30,TGTGCCTGGACTTCGGGGCTTTATGGCTACACCTTC,CAWTSGLYGYTF
NA,TRBJ2-2,NA,TRBV7-9,TGTGCCAGCAGCTTTAGCGGCACTGAGCTGTTTTTT,CASSFSGTELFF
NA,TRBJ1-5,NA,TRBV6-1,TGTGCCAGCAGATTAGACGGAAATCAGCCCCAGCATTTT,CASRLDGNQPQHF
NA,TRBJ2-1,NA,TRBV11-2,TGTGCCAGCAGCTTATTTGATGAGCAGTTCTTC,CASSLFDEQFF
TRBD2,TRBJ2-7,once,TRBV6-5,TGTGCCAGCAGTTACTCCGGACTAGCGGATTCCTACGAGCAGTACTTC,CASSYSGLADSYEQYF
TRBD1,TRBJ2-5,NA,TRBV7-6,TGTGCCAGCAGCCCACCTCCCGGGACAGGGAAGGGGCAGACCCAGTACTTC,CASSPPPGTGKGQTQYF
TRBD1,TRBJ2-7,NA,TRBV5-1,TGCGCCAGCAGCCGAACAGGGGCTCCCTACGAGCAGTACTTC,CASSRTGAPYEQYF
TRBD1,TRBJ1-1,NA,TRBV10-3,TGTGCCATCAGTTTACAGGGGACGAACACTGAAGCTTTCTTT,CAISLQGTNTEAFF
NA,TRBJ2-5,NA,TRBV5-1,TGCGCCAGCAGCTTGTTTGGGAGACAAGAGACCCAGTACTTC,CASSLFGRQETQYF
NA,TRBJ2-3,NA,TRBV7-3,TGTGCCAGCAGCTTATTGGGTTCGACAGATACGCAGTATTTT,CASSLLGSTDTQYF
TRBD2,TRBJ2-5,few,TRBV7-3,TGTGCCAGTGGACTAGCGAGGGGGGAGACCCAGTACTTC,CASGLARGETQYF
NA,TRBJ2-1,NA,TRBV15,TGTGCCACCAGCAATCTGTGGAACAATGAGCAGTTCTTC,CATSNLWNNEQFF
TRBD1,TRBJ1-1,NA,TRBV2,TGTGCCAGCAGTGTGGACAGGGCCTACACTGAAGCTTTCTTT,CASSVDRAYTEAFF
NA,TRBJ2-3,once,TRBV5-4,TGTGCCAGCAGCTTGGACACAGATACGCAGTATTTT,CASSLDTDTQYF
NA,TRBJ2-7,NA,TRBV2,TGTGCCAGCAGTGAGACTAGATCCGCCTACGAGCAGTACTTC,CASSETRSAYEQYF
NA,TRBJ2-7,NA,TRBV5-8,TGTGCCAGCAGCTTTTCCTGGGAAAGCTCCTACGAGCAGTACTTC,CASSFSWESSYEQYF
NA,TRBJ2-5,once,TRBV7-2,TGTGCCAGCAGCTCCGGAGGGAGGACCCAGTACTTC,CASSSGGRTQYF
NA,TRBJ2-7,NA,TRBV9,TGTGCCAGCAGCGTAGGGGTGGGGGAGTTTTTATCCTACGAGCAGTACTTC,CASSVGVGEFLSYEQYF
TRBD2,TRBJ2-3,NA,TRBV4-1,TGCGCCAGCAGCCAAGACCAGGGGACTAGCGGCAGAGATACGCAGTATTTT,CASSQDQGTSGRDTQYF
NA,TRBJ2-2,NA,TRBV6-1,TGTGCCAGCAGTGTCCGGGCAGCCGGGGAGCTGTTTTTT,CASSVRAAGELFF
NA,TRBJ1-1,NA,TRBV7-2,TGTGCCAGCAGCTTATACCTTGGGACTGAAGCTTTCTTT,CASSLYLGTEAFF
TRBD1,TRBJ2-5,few,TRBV11-2,TGTGCCAGCAGCTTCGACAGGGACGAGACCCAGTACTTC,CASSFDRDETQYF
NA,TRBJ1-5,NA,TRBV4-2,TGTGCCAGCAGCCAAGATCAGAATCAGCCCCAGCATTTT,CASSQDQNQPQHF
TRBD2,TRBJ2-1,NA,TRBV28,TGTGCCAGCAGCGGGGCTAGCGGGACCCCCAGGGCCTATGAGCAGTTCTTC,CASSGASGTPRAYEQFF
NA,TRBJ2-3,medium-sized,TRBV11-1,TGTGCCAGCAGCTTAGAGGGGGACGTAGCAGATACGCAGTATTTT,CASSLEGDVADTQYF
TRBD1,TRBJ2-1,NA,TRBV5-1,TGCGCCAGCAGCTTGACAGGGGTGACCTACAATGAGCAGTTCTTC,CASSLTGVTYNEQFF
NA,TRBJ2-5,NA,TRBV7-7,TGTGCTAGCAGCTTTGAGAGGGGGGAGACCCAGTACTTC,CASSFERGETQYF
NA,TRBJ2-5,NA,TRBV7-8,TGTGCCAGCAGCTCCCCAAGTGAGACCCAGTACTTC,CASSSPSETQYF
NA,TRBJ2-2,once,TRBV4-3,TGCGCCAGCAGCCAAGCCGGGGGCGTATATACCGGGGAGCTGTTTTTT,CASSQAGGVYTGELFF
NA,TRBJ1-2,NA,TRBV5-8,TGTGCCAGCAGCTTGGCACGGAGTAACTATGGCTACACCTTC,CASSLARSNYGYTF
NA,TRBJ1-3,NA,TRBV19,TGTGCCAGTATCCCCCGAGGGGCGAGCTCTGGAAACACCATATATTTT,CASIPRGASSGNTIYF
NA,TRBJ2-3,NA,TRBV28,TGTGCCAGCTATTATCCAGATACGCAGTATTTT,CASYYPDTQYF
TRBD2,TRBJ2-7,NA,TRBV6-5,TGTGCCAGCAGTTACTCGACGGCGGGAGGGCGCGAGCAGTACTTC,CASSYSTAGGREQYF
NA,TRBJ1-2,NA,TRBV9,TGTGCCAGCAGCCCGGACACTCACTCCTATGGCTACACCTTC,CASSPDTHSYGYTF
TRBD2,TRBJ2-5,NA,TRBV7-2,TGTGCCAGCAGCTTTCAGGCTAGCGGTCGGGAGACCCAGTACTTC,CASSFQASGRETQYF
NA,TRBJ2-5,NA,TRBV28,TGTGCCAGCAGTTTGTGGGGGACCCAGTACTTC,CASSLWGTQYF